The entry that follows covers one TCR beta chain sequence. Its target is unknown. This specimen comes from a study of CD8 T cells in Susac syndrome. The RNA, roughly 0.45 to 1 ug, was put through reverse transcription using random hexamers. TCRdb passed the immunoSEQ multiplex PCR reads through MiXCR, listing each CDR3 protein once. The data show about 430,000 distinct CDR3 sequences, around 83% seen once. Findings and caveats of the study: A relatively small number of individuals underwent TCR sequencing and HLA analysis.

V was trimmed by 2 bases and J by 9 bases, leaving 11 bases between them. This CDR3 is 13 amino acids long. The germline V gene has CDR1 MGHRA and CDR2 YSYEKL. This clonotype originated in a human donor with multiple sclerosis. Sequencing used CD8+ T cells from PBMCs. The chain has TRBV4-1 and TRBJ1-3; D remains ambiguous. Written as DNA, the CDR3 is TGCGCCAGCAGCCAATACAGTGAAAGCACCATATATTTT. Residues: CASSQYSESTIYF.